This TCR beta chain was documented in a study of shared clonotypes between healthy human individuals. Overall study: The plates for each donor numbered three CD4 naive, three CD4 memory, two CD8 naive and one CD8 memory. General study points: The diversity represented, both genetic and in exposure history, was limited by few donors. Shared clonotypes: approximately 5.3% naive CD4, around 3.4% naive CD8, 2% to 2.5% memory CD4, roughly 0.4% memory CD8.

Regarding this clone: What it binds is not known.

Libraries were prepared by immunoSEQ multiplex PCR; TCRdb keeps only in-frame clonotypes and omits some of them. The sample includes 2 million to 3 million clones, approximately 93% of them seen just once. V lost 3 bases to trimming and J lost 5 bases, with 12 bases between them. The germline V gene has CDR1 SGDLS and CDR2 YYNGEE. The CDR3 totals 14 residues. The clonotype comes from a man aged 18 to 30 in good health. Some clones in this sample may be carry-over from other donors' samples. Sequences were obtained from naive CD4+ T cells from PBMCs. Subset noted: CD45RA+ positively selected. The chain recombines TRBV9 with TRBJ1-5; weak D call: TRBD1 (6 bases). CDR3 nucleotide sequence: TGTGCCAGCAGCGAACAGGGAGGAGATCAGCCCCAGCATTTT. Translating it yields CASSEQGGDQPQHF.